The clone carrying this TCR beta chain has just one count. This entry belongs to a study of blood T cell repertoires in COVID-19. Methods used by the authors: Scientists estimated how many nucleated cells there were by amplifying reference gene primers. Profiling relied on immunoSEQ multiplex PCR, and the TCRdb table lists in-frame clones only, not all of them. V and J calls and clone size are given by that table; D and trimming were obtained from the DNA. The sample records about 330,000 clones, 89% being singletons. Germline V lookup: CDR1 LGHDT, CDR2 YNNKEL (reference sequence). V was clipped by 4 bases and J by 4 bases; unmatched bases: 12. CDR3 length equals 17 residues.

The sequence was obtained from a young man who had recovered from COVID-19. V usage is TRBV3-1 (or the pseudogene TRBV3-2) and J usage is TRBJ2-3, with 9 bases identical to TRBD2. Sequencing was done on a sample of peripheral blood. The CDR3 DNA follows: TGTGCCAGCAGCCTTAAGATCGCCGCGGGAGGGCCAGATACGCAGTATTTT. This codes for CASSLKIAAGGPDTQYF.